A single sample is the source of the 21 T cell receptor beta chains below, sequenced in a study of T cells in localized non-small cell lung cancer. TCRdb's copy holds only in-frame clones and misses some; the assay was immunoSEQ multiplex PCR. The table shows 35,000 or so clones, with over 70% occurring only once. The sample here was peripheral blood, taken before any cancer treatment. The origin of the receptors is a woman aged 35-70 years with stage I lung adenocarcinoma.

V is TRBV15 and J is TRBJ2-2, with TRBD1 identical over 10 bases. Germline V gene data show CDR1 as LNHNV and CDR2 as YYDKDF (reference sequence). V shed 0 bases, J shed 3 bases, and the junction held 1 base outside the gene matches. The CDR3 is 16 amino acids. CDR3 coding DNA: TGTGCCACCAGCAGAGATGGGACAGGGGACACCGGGGAGCTGTTTTTT. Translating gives CATSRDGTGDTGELFF. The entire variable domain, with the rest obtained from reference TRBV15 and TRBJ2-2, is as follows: DAMVIQNPRYQVTQFGKPVTLSCSQTLNHNVMYWYQQKSSQAPKLLFHYYDKDFNNEADTPDNFQSRRPNTSFCFLDIRSPGLGDTAMYLCATSRDGTGDTGELFFGEGSRLTVL.

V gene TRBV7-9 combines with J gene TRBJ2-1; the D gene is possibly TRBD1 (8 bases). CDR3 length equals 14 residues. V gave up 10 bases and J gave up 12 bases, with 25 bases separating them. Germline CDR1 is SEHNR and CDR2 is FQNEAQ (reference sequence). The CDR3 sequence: CAILPGQGGGGQFF. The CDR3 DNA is TGTGCCATCCTCCCCGGACAGGGAGGGGGGGGGCAGTTCTTC.

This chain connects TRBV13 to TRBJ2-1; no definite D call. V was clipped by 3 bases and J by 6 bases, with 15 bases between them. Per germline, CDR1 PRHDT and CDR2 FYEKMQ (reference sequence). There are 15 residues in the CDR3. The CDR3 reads CASSFRRRSVNEQFF. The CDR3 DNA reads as TGTGCCAGCAGCTTCCGGCGGCGGAGTGTCAATGAGCAGTTCTTC.

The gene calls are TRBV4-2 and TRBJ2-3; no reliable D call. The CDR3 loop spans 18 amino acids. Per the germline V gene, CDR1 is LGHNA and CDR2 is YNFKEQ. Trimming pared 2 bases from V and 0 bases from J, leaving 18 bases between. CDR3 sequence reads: CASSQQDRRKSSTDTQYF. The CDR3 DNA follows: TGTGCCAGCAGCCAACAGGATCGGCGGAAATCTAGCACAGATACGCAGTATTTT.

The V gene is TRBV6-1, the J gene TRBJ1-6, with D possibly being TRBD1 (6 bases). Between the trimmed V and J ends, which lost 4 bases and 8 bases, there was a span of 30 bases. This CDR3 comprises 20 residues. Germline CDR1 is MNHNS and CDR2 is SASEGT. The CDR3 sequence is CASSGRGGVGFIQLDSPLHF. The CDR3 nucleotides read TGTGCCAGCAGTGGCCGGGGGGGCGTCGGTTTTATCCAGTTGGATTCACCCCTCCACTTT.

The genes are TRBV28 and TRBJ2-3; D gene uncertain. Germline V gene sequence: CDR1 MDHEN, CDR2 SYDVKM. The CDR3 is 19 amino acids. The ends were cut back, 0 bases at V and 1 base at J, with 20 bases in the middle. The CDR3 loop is CASSLWLYSSGPRTDTQYF. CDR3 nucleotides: TGTGCCAGCAGTTTATGGCTGTATTCTTCAGGCCCTCGCACAGATACGCAGTATTTT.

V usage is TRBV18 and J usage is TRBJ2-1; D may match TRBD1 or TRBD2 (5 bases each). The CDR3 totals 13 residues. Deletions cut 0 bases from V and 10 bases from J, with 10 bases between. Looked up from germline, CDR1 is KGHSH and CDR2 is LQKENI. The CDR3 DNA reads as TGTGCCAGCTCACCACCCGGGACGGGGGAGCAGTTCTTC. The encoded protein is CASSPPGTGEQFF.

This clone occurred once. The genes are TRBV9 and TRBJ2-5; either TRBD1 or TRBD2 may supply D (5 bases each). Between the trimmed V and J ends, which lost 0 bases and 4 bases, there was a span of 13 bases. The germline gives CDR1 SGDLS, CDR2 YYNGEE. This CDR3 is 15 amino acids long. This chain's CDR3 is CASSVVGTQRETQYF. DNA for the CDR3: TGTGCCAGCAGCGTAGTTGGGACGCAGAGAGAGACCCAGTACTTC.

The CDR3 is CASSVTANSGNTIYF. The CDR3 DNA reads as TGTGCCAGCAGCGTGACAGCTAACTCTGGAAACACCATATATTTT. The gene calls are TRBV9 and TRBJ1-3; tentatively, D is TRBD1 (5 bases). The CDR3 contains 15 residues. CDR1 and CDR2 (germline): SGDLS, YYNGEE. The V gene lost 2 bases and the J gene lost 0 bases, with 9 bases spanning the gap. The variable domain in full, completed from reference TRBV9 and TRBJ1-3, reads DSGVTQTPKHLITATGQRVTLRCSPRSGDLSVYWYQQSLDQGLQFLIQYYNGEERAKGNILERFSAQQFPDLHSELNLSSLELGDSALYFCASSVTANSGNTIYFGEGSWLTVV.

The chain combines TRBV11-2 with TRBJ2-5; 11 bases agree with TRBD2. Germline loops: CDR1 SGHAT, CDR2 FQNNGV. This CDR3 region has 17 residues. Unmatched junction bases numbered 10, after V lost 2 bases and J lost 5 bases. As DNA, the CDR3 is TGTGCCAGCAGCTTACAGACTAGCGGGACCAAGGGGGAGACCCAGTACTTC. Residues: CASSLQTSGTKGETQYF.

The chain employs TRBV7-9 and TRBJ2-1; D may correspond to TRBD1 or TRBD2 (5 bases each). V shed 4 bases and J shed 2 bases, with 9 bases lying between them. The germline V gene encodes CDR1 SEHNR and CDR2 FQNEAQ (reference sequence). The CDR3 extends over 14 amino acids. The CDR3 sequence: CASSSRGAYNEQFF. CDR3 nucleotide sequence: TGTGCCAGCAGCTCCCGAGGGGCCTACAATGAGCAGTTCTTC.

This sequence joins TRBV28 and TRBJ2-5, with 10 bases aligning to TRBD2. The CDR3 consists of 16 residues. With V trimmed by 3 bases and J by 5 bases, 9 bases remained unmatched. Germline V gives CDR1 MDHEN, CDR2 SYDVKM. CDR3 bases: TGTGCCAGCAGTTTTAGCCTAGCGGGAGTTGGGGAGACCCAGTACTTC. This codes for CASSFSLAGVGETQYF. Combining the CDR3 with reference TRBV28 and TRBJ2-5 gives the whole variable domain DVKVTQSSRYLVKRTGEKVFLECVQDMDHENMFWYRQDPGLGLRLIYFSYDVKMKEKGDIPEGYSVSREKKERFSLILESASTNQTSMYLCASSFSLAGVGETQYFGPGTRLLVL.

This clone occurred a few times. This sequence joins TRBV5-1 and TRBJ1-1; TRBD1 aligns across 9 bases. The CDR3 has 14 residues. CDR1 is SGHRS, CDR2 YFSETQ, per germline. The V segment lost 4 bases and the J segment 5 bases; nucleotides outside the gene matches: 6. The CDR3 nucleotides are TGCGCCAGCAGCCCACAGGGGGCGGAAACTGAAGCTTTCTTT. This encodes CASSPQGAETEAFF. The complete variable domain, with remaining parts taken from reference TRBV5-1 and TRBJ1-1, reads KAGVTQTPRYLIKTRGQQVTLSCSPISGHRSVSWYQQTPGQGLQFLFEYFSETQRNKGNFPGRFSGRQFSNSRSEMNVSTLELGDSALYLCASSPQGAETEAFFGQGTRLTVV.

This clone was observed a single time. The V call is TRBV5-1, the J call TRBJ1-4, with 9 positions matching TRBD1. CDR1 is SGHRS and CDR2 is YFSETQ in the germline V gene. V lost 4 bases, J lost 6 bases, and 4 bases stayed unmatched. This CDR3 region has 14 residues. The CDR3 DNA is TGCGCCAGCAGCCGACAGGGGGGAGATGAAAAACTGTTTTTT. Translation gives CASSRQGGDEKLFF.

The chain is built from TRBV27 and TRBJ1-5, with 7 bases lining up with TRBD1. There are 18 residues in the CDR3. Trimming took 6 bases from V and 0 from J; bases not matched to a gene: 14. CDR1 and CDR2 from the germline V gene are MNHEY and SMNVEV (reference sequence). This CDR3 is CASSLIGDSLYSNQPQHF. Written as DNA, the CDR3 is TGTGCCAGCAGCCTTATAGGGGACAGCCTTTATAGCAATCAGCCCCAGCATTTT.

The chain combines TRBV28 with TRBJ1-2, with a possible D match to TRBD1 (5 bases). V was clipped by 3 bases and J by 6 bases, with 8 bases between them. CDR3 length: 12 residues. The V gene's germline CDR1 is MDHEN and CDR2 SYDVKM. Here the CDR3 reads CASSLIQDGYTF. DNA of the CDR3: TGTGCCAGCAGTTTGATACAGGATGGCTACACCTTC.

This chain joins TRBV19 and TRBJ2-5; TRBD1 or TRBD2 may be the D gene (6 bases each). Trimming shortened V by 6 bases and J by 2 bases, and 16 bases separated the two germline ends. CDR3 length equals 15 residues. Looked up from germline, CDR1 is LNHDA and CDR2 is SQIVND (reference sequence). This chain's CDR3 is CASSVTGRTQETQYF. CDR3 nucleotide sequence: TGTGCCAGTAGCGTCACAGGGAGGACTCAAGAGACCCAGTACTTC. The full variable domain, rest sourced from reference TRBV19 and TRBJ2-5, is DGGITQSPKYLFRKEGQNVTLSCEQNLNHDAMYWYRQDPGQGLRLIYYSQIVNDFQKGDIAEGYSVSREKKESFPLTVTSAQKNPTAFYLCASSVTGRTQETQYFGPGTRLLVL.

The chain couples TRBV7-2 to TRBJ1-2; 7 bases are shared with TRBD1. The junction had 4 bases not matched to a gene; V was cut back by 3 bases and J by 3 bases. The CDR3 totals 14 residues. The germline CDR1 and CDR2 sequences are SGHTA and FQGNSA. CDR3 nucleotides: TGTGCCAGCAGCTTTTCTACAGGGGACTATGGCTACACCTTC. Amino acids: CASSFSTGDYGYTF. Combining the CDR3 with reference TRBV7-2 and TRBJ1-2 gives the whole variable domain GAGVSQSPSNKVTEKGKDVELRCDPISGHTALYWYRQSLGQGLEFLIYFQGNSAPDKSGLPSDRFSAERTGGSVSTLTIQRTQQEDSAVYLCASSFSTGDYGYTFGSGTRLTVV.

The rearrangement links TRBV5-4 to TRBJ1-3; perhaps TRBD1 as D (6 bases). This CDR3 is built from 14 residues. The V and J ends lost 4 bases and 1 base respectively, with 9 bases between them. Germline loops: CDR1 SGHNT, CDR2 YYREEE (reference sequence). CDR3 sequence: CASSLRGSGNTIYF. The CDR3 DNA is TGTGCCAGCAGCCTGAGGGGGTCTGGAAACACCATATATTTT.

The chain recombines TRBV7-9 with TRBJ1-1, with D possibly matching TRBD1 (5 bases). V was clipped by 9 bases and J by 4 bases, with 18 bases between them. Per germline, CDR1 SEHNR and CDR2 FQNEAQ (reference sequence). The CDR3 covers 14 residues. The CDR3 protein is CARRPPGMGTEAFF. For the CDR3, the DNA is TGTGCCAGACGTCCGCCAGGGATGGGCACTGAAGCTTTCTTT.

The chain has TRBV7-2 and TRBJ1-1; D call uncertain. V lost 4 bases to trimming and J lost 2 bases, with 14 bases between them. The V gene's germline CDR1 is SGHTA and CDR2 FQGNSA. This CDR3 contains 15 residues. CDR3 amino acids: CASSSTYGLNTEAFF. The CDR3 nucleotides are TGTGCCAGCAGCTCCACCTACGGACTAAACACTGAAGCTTTCTTT.